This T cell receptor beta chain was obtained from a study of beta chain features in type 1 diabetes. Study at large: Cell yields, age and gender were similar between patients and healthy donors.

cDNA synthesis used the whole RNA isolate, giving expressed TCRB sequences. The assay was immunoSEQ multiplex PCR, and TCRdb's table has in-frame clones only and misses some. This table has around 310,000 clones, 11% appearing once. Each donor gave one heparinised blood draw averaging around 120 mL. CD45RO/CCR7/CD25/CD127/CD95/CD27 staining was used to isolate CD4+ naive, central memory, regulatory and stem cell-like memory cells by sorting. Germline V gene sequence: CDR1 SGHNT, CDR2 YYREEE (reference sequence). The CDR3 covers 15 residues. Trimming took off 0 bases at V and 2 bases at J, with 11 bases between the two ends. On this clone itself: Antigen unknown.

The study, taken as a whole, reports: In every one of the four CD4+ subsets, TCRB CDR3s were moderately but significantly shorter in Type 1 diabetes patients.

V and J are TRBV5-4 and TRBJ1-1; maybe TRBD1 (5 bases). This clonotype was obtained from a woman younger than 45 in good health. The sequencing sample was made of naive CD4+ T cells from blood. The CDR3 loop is CASSLGVRENTEAFF. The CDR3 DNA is TGTGCCAGCAGCTTGGGCGTCAGGGAAAACACTGAAGCTTTCTTT.